This TCR beta chain was documented in a study of cytomegalovirus exposure and HLA in healthy donors. Study results and limitations: Rare sequences made up most TCRs, while some public TCRs were found in many donors. Fewer N-insertions than the roughly 670-donor mean were reportedly shown by an Asian-associated ancestry cluster in a later analysis.

Primers included in the PCR were 60 Vbeta and 13 Jbeta primers. The assay was immunoSEQ multiplex PCR, and TCRdb's table has in-frame clones only and misses some. The repertoire holds under 110,000 clones, 80% to 90% seen once, with less than 2% in the top ten. To note about this clone: Its matching antigen is unknown.

Germline loops: CDR1 KGHSH, CDR2 LQKENI. The CDR3 contains 16 residues. Trimming took 2 bases from V and 10 from J; bases not matched to a gene: 13. The source material was PBMCs. The TCR sequence derives from a man in his forties or fifties in good health and CMV-seronegative. The gene calls are TRBV18 and TRBJ2-1, with 8 bases lining up with TRBD2. Here the CDR3 reads CASSPAAGAHSIEQFF. The DNA for the CDR3 is TGTGCCAGCTCACCAGCAGCGGGGGCCCACTCGATAGAGCAGTTCTTC.